The 6 T cell receptor beta chains given below trace back to one sample, sequenced in a study of T cell responses to AZD1222 COVID-19 vaccine. The repertoire was sequenced with immunoSEQ multiplex PCR; TCRdb's copy has only in-frame clones and lacks some. The table has 150,000 or so clones, around 90% seen once. The starting material was peripheral blood, obtained on day 0 of AZD1222 vaccination. These receptors originate from an adult in good health.

The V gene is TRBV5-1, the J gene TRBJ2-2, with 11 bases fitting TRBD1. Unmatched junction bases numbered 4, after V lost 3 bases and J lost 3 bases. This CDR3 has 16 amino acids. Germline loops: CDR1 SGHRS, CDR2 YFSETQ. The CDR3 protein is CASSSGQGAHTGELFF. As DNA, the CDR3 is TGCGCCAGCAGCTCCGGACAGGGGGCCCACACCGGGGAGCTGTTTTTT.

The chain recombines TRBV18 with TRBJ1-5; 7 bases match TRBD1. The CDR3 has 15 amino acids. Germline V gene lookup returns CDR1 KGHSH and CDR2 LQKENI. Germline trimming cut 3 bases from V and 7 bases from J; bases unmatched to any gene: 9. Here the CDR3 reads CASSPPGGARQPQHF. DNA for the CDR3: TGTGCCAGCTCACCTCCAGGGGGGGCGAGACAGCCCCAGCATTTT.

The rearrangement uses TRBV10-3 and TRBJ1-4; 8 bases are a match to TRBD1. The germline gives CDR1 ENHRY, CDR2 SYGVKD. Trimming took 4 bases from V and 4 from J; bases not matched to a gene: 8. The CDR3 runs to 16 residues. CDR3 DNA sequence: TGTGCCATCAGTGGGGAACCGACAGGGGTTAATGAAAAACTGTTTTTT. As protein: CAISGEPTGVNEKLFF.

The chain combines TRBV9 with TRBJ1-3, with D perhaps matching TRBD1 (6 bases). The CDR3 runs 15 residues. Germline V CDR1 and CDR2: SGDLS, YYNGEE. V lost 4 bases and J lost 0, with 11 bases in between. Here the CDR3 DNA reads TGTGCCAGCAGCACCACAGGGAGCTCTGGAAACACCATATATTTT. Its translation is CASSTTGSSGNTIYF.

The V gene is TRBV9, the J gene TRBJ2-1; the D gene could be TRBD1 or TRBD2 (5 bases each). Trimming pared 0 bases from V and 14 bases from J, leaving 18 bases between. This CDR3 region has 14 residues. Germline CDR1 SGDLS, CDR2 YYNGEE. The CDR3 nucleotides read TGTGCCAGCAGCGTAGAGGGACCGACGGTGGTTAAGTTCTTC. It yields the protein CASSVEGPTVVKFF.

V usage is TRBV6-5 and J usage is TRBJ1-6; weak D call: TRBD1 (5 bases). Germline V gene data show CDR1 as MNHEY and CDR2 as SVGAGI. The ends were cut back, 5 bases at V and 8 bases at J, with 16 bases in the middle. The CDR3 extends over 15 amino acids. The CDR3 is CASSRGAAPDSPLHF. The CDR3 bases are TGTGCCAGCAGTCGAGGGGCCGCCCCGGATTCACCCCTCCACTTT.